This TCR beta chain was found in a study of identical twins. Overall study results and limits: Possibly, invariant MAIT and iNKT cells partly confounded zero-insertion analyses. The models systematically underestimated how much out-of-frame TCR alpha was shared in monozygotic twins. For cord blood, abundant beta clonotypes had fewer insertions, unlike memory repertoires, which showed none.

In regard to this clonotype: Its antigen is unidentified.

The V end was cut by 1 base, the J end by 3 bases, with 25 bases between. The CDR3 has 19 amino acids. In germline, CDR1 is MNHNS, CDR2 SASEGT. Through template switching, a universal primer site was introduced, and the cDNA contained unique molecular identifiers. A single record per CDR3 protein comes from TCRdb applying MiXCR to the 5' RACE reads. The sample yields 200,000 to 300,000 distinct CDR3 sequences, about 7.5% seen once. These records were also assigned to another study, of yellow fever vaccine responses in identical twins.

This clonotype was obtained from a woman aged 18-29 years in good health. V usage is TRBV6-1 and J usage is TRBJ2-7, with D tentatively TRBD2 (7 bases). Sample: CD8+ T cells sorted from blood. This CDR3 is CASSEEEGGVTGLFYEQYF. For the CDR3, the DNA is TGTGCCAGCAGTGAAGAAGAGGGGGGGGTGACAGGACTTTTCTACGAGCAGTACTTC.